The 7 T cell receptor beta chains below were found in one sample sequenced in a study of blood T cells in healthy people across ages. A J-beta primer mix and a sample-barcoded 5' primer were used in a second PCR of roughly 7 to 12 cycles. TCRdb re-called the 5' RACE reads through MiXCR, storing one row per CDR3 protein. The sample lists about 1.8 million distinct CDR3 sequences, around 48% occurring once. Sample: blood. These receptors originate from a woman between 40 and 55 years old in good health.

The chain combines TRBV12-3 or TRBV12-4 with TRBJ2-4, with 7 bases matching TRBD2. The CDR3 consists of 15 residues. Unmatched junction bases numbered 5, after V lost 5 bases and J lost 1 base. CDR3: CASSGGVEAKNIQYF. The CDR3 nucleotides read TGTGCCAGCAGTGGGGGGGTCGAGGCCAAAAACATTCAGTACTTC.

This rearrangement joins TRBV7-2 to TRBJ1-2; unclear D gene. CDR1 SGHTA and CDR2 FQGNSA come from the germline V gene. The length of the CDR3 is 13 residues. V gave up 5 bases and J gave up 2 bases, with 9 bases separating them. The CDR3 DNA is TGTGCCAGCAGCCCAGTCATGAACTATGGCTACACCTTC. Residues: CASSPVMNYGYTF.

This clonotype was counted a few times. The chain has TRBV7-3 and TRBJ1-6, with 8 bases matching TRBD1. This CDR3 is 15 amino acids long. Germline V CDR1 and CDR2: SGHTA, FQGTGA. V shed 5 bases, J shed 3 bases, and the junction held 3 bases outside the gene matches. This CDR3 is CASSGTGDYNSPLHF. The CDR3 DNA follows: TGTGCCAGCAGCGGGACAGGCGACTATAATTCACCCCTCCACTTT.

This clonotype has only a few counts. V and J are TRBV7-2 and TRBJ2-3; D remains unclear. Germline CDR1 reads SGHTA; CDR2 reads FQGNSA. Deletions cut 5 bases from V and 4 bases from J, with 16 bases between. The CDR3 is made up of 15 amino acids. DNA of the CDR3: TGTGCCAGCAGCCAAAAGGCTCCTCAAGCAGATACGCAGTATTTT. Translated, it gives CASSQKAPQADTQYF.

The chain has TRBV7-2 and TRBJ2-1; maybe TRBD1 (5 bases). This CDR3 is built from 16 residues. Trimming stripped 1 base from V and 2 bases from J, with 12 bases between. Germline-derived CDR1 and CDR2 are SGHTA and FQGNSA. The CDR3 spells CASSLDRQGPYNEQFF. CDR3 nucleotides: TGTGCCAGCAGCTTAGACCGCCAGGGCCCCTACAATGAGCAGTTCTTC. Filled out from reference TRBV7-2 and TRBJ2-1, the complete variable domain reads GAGVSQSPSNKVTEKGKDVELRCDPISGHTALYWYRQSLGQGLEFLIYFQGNSAPDKSGLPSDRFSAERTGGSVSTLTIQRTQQEDSAVYLCASSLDRQGPYNEQFFGPGTRLTVL.

This chain joins TRBV4-1 and TRBJ2-2; 9 nucleotides agree with TRBD2. This CDR3 has 14 amino acids. Germline trimming cut 4 bases from V and 10 bases from J; bases unmatched to any gene: 7. CDR1 and CDR2 (germline): MGHRA, YSYEKL. In nucleotides, the CDR3 is TGCGCCAGCAGCCGGGGACTAGCCTCCGAGGAGCTGTTTTTT. Encoded protein: CASSRGLASEELFF.

V gene TRBV4-3 combines with J gene TRBJ2-3, with 9 nucleotides matching TRBD1. CDR1 and CDR2 (germline): LGHNA, YSLEER. The V and J ends lost 0 bases and 10 bases, in that order; junction bases with no gene match: 11. The CDR3 is made up of 16 amino acids. The CDR3 sequence: CASSQEDRGTVGAQYF. The CDR3 DNA is TGCGCCAGCAGCCAAGAGGACAGGGGAACGGTTGGTGCGCAGTATTTT.